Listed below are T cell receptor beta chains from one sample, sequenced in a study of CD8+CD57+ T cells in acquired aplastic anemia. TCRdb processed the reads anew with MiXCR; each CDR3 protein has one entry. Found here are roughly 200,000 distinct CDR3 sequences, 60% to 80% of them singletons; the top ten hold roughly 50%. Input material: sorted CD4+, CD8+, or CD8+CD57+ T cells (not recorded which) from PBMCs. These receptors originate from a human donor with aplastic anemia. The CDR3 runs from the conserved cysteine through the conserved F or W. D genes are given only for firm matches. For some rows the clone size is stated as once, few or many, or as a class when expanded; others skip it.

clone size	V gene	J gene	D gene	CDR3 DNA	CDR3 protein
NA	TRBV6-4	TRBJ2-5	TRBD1	TGTGCCAGCAGCACGGGACAGGGGTCGGGAGAGACCCAGTACTTC	CASSTGQGSGETQYF
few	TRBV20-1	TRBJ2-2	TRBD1	TGCAGTGCTAGAGTTGCCGGGACAGGGGAATCCGGGGAGCTGTTTTTT	CSARVAGTGESGELFF
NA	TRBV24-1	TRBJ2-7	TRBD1	TGTGCCACCAGTGATTTTCGCAGGGGGCTCGACGAGCAGTACTTC	CATSDFRRGLDEQYF
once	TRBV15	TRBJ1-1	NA	TGTGCCACCAGCATCTATAAGGCTGAAGCTTTCTTT	CATSIYKAEAFF
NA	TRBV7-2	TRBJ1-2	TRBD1	TGTGCCAGCAGCTTAGCGTTGGGACAGGGGGCTTGGTATGGCTACACCTTC	CASSLALGQGAWYGYTF
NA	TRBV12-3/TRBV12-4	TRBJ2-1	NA	TGTGCCAGCAACCGGGCGGGGTCCTCTAATGAGCAGTTCTTC	CASNRAGSSNEQFF
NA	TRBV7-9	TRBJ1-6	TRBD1	TGTGCCAGCAGTCCTATGACAGGGCAGAATTCACCCCTCCACTTT	CASSPMTGQNSPLHF
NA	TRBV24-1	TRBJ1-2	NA	TGTGCCACCAGTGACCCGGGTCTTAACTATGGCTACACCTTC	CATSDPGLNYGYTF
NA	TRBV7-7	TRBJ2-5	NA	TGTGCTAGCAGCTTAGTGGCGGGTACCAGTGGGCAAGAGACCCAGTACTTC	CASSLVAGTSGQETQYF
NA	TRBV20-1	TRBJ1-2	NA	TGCAGTACCCACCTGAGACGGGATGGCTACACCTTC	CSTHLRRDGYTF
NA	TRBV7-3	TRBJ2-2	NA	TGTGCCAGCAGCTTAAGGTCTAGAGGGATGAACACCGGGGAGCTGTTTTTT	CASSLRSRGMNTGELFF
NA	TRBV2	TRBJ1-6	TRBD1	TGTGCCAGCAGCGAGACAGGGGGTCATAATTCACCCCTCCACTTT	CASSETGGHNSPLHF
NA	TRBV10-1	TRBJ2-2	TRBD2	TGCGCCAGCCTGGGGCTAGCGGGGGGGAACACCGGGGAGCTGTTTTTT	CASLGLAGGNTGELFF
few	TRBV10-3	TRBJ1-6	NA	TGTGCCGTACTCTTGGGCTCCTATAATTCACCCCTCCACTTT	CAVLLGSYNSPLHF
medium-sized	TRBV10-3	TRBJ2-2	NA	TGTGCCATCAGTGATGGAGATACCACCGGGGAGCTGTTTTTT	CAISDGDTTGELFF
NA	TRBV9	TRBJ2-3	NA	TGTGCCAGCAGCGCAAAATACAGGGACCGGCCAGATACGCAGTATTTT	CASSAKYRDRPDTQYF
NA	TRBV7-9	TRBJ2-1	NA	TGTGCCAGCAGTTTAAGGGGCGGTGACAATGAGCAGTTCTTC	CASSLRGGDNEQFF
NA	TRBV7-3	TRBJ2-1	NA	TGTGCCAGCAGCTTATGGGCGGGCAAAGGATACAATGAGCAGTTCTTC	CASSLWAGKGYNEQFF
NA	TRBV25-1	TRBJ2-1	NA	TGTGCCAGCAGCCCCTTATACGGGTACAATGAGCAGTTCTTC	CASSPLYGYNEQFF
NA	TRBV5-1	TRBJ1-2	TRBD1	TGCGCCAGCAGCCCAGGACAGGTAGTAGGCTACACCTTC	CASSPGQVVGYTF
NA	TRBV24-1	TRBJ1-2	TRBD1	TGTGCCACCAGTGGCGGGACAGGGACTGGGTCTACCTATGGCTACACCTTC	CATSGGTGTGSTYGYTF
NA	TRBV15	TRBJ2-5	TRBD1	TGTGCCACCAGCAGAGTTGGCAGGGGGCGAGGCGAGACCCAGTACTTC	CATSRVGRGRGETQYF
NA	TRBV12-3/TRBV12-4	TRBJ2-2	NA	TGTGCCAGCAGTGAAGGCCTCGGGGAGCTGTTTTTT	CASSEGLGELFF
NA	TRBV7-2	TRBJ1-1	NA	TGTGCCAGCAGCTTGTCAGGGGTGCATACTGAAGCTTTCTTT	CASSLSGVHTEAFF
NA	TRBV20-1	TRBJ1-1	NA	TGCAGTGCTAGGGTAGGGGGAGACACTGAAGCTTTCTTT	CSARVGGDTEAFF
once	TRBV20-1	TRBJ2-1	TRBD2	TGCAGTGCTAGAAGACTAGCGGACAACTCCTACAATGAGCAGTTCTTC	CSARRLADNSYNEQFF
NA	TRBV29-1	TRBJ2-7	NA	TGCAGCGCCCGGGGAGAAGAGCAGTACTTC	CSARGEEQYF
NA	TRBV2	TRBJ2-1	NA	TGTGTCAGCAGTGAAAGCGGGCGGTCCTACAATGAGCAGTTCTTC	CVSSESGRSYNEQFF
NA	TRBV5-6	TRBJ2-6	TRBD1	TGTGCCAGCAGCTTGGGGGGGACAGGGGGCGCTGGGGCCAACGTCCTGACTTTC	CASSLGGTGGAGANVLTF
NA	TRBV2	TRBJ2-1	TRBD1	TGTGCCACAGGGACAGGGGGTTCCAATGAGCAGTTCTTC	CATGTGGSNEQFF
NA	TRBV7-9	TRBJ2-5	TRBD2	TGTGCCAGCAGCTTCGTTAGCGGGGGCTACCAAGAGACCCAGTACTTC	CASSFVSGGYQETQYF